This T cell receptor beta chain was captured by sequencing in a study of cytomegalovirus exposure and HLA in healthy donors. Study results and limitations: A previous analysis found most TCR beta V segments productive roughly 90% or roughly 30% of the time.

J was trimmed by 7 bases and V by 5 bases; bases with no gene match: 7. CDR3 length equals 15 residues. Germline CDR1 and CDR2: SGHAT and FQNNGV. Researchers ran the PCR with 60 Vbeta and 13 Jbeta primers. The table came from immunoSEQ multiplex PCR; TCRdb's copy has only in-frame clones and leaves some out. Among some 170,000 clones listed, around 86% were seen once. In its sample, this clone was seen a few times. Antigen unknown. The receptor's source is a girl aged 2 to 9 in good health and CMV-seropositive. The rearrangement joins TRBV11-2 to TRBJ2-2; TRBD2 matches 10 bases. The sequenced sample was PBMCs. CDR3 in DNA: TGTGCCAGCAGCCTCCTAGCGGGAGTAAACGGGGAGCTGTTTTTT. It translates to CASSLLAGVNGELFF.